The entry below describes one T cell receptor (beta chain). Its antigen is not known. Data came from immunoSEQ multiplex PCR; TCRdb stores just in-frame clones and leaves some out. The data hold 95,000 to 110,000 clones, with more than 85% observed a single time. The sample comes from a study of OX40 agonist ivuxolimab in advanced cancers. Study-level background: Cohort: around 79% men, mean age 60, aged about 23 to 80. Three patients had partial responses: one hepatocellular carcinoma, two cutaneous melanoma. General study points: Patients who responded partially at 0.1-3.0 mg/kg showed clonal expansion ranking among the lowest. Dose levels from 0.1 to 3.0 mg/kg saw CD4+ and CD8+ blood T cells expand clonally by week 6.

Trimming shortened V by 4 bases and J by 0 bases, and 6 bases separated the two germline ends. The CDR3 runs to 13 residues. Per the germline V gene, CDR1 is MGHDK and CDR2 is SYGVNS. This TCR was sampled from an adult with an advanced solid tumor such as melanoma, head and neck, liver or kidney cancer. V is TRBV25-1 and J is TRBJ1-2; D is possibly TRBD1 (5 bases). The specimen was CD4+ or CD8+ T cells sorted from blood, collected in a trial of the OX40 agonist ivuxolimab. The CDR3 sequence is CASSAGTNYGYTF. The DNA of the CDR3 is TGTGCCAGCAGTGCAGGGACTAACTATGGCTACACCTTC.